These 22 T cell receptor beta chains were all obtained from the same sample, sequenced in a study of CD8+ T cells in alopecia areata. Treatment noted: oral pan-JAK inhibitor, 5-10 mg twice daily. After isolation, RNA underwent reverse transcription to generate cDNA as the sequencing template. Sequencing used immunoSEQ multiplex PCR; TCRdb keeps in-frame clones, though not all of them. This table holds approximately 200,000 clones, roughly 60% found once. Sequenced material: CD4+ T cells sorted from blood, taken at week 24, from a patient treated with tofacitinib. These TCRs come from a human donor with alopecia areata.

CDR3 sequence reads: CASSQEGTGASTDTQYF. CDR3 in DNA: TGCGCCAGCAGCCAAGAGGGAACGGGGGCTAGCACAGATACGCAGTATTTT. The chain employs TRBV4-3 and TRBJ2-3, with D perhaps assigned TRBD1 or TRBD2 (6 bases each). Per germline, CDR1 LGHNA and CDR2 YSLEER. Between the trimmed V and J ends, which lost 0 bases and 0 bases, there was a span of 13 bases. CDR3 size: 17 residues.

The chain carries TRBV9 and TRBJ1-1; D uncertain. Deletions cut 0 bases from V and 2 bases from J, with 8 bases between. Germline V gene lookup returns CDR1 SGDLS and CDR2 YYNGEE. The CDR3 runs 14 residues. CDR3 in DNA: TGTGCCAGCAGCGTAGATGTAGTAAACACTGAAGCTTTCTTT. It encodes CASSVDVVNTEAFF.

The chain links TRBV5-1 to TRBJ2-7; D call uncertain. Trimming removed 1 base from V and 0 bases from J, with 5 bases in between. The germline gives CDR1 SGHRS, CDR2 YFSETQ. The CDR3 runs to 13 residues. This CDR3 reads CASSLTYSYEQYF. CDR3 bases: TGCGCCAGCAGCTTGACGTACTCCTACGAGCAGTACTTC. The variable domain in full, completed from reference TRBV5-1 and TRBJ2-7, reads KAGVTQTPRYLIKTRGQQVTLSCSPISGHRSVSWYQQTPGQGLQFLFEYFSETQRNKGNFPGRFSGRQFSNSRSEMNVSTLELGDSALYLCASSLTYSYEQYFGPGTRLTVT.

The genes are TRBV7-2 and TRBJ1-5, with D possibly matching TRBD1 (5 bases). The germline gives CDR1 SGHTA, CDR2 FQGNSA. V lost 2 bases and J 1 base, leaving 12 bases between the germline ends. The CDR3 loop spans 16 amino acids. The CDR3 here is CASSLSVRESNQPQHF. In DNA form, the CDR3 reads TGTGCCAGCAGCTTATCGGTCAGGGAAAGCAATCAGCCCCAGCATTTT.

This chain connects TRBV10-3 to TRBJ2-7, with 8 bases lining up with TRBD1. The CDR3 is 12 residues long. Germline V gene sequence: CDR1 ENHRY, CDR2 SYGVKD. The trim removed 6 bases at V and 3 bases at J, leaving 1 base unmatched. This CDR3 reads CAIRGTGYEQYF. CDR3 sequence (DNA): TGTGCCATCAGGGGGACAGGCTACGAGCAGTACTTC.

The V gene is TRBV28, the J gene TRBJ2-7; TRBD1 aligns across 11 bases. The V gene's germline CDR1 is MDHEN and CDR2 SYDVKM. CDR3 size: 15 residues. V lost 2 bases and J lost 5; bases outside the gene matches: 5. CDR3 residues: CASSLERTGGNEQYF. CDR3 coding DNA: TGTGCCAGCAGTTTAGAGAGGACAGGGGGCAACGAGCAGTACTTC. Looking up the rest from reference TRBV28 and TRBJ2-7 gives the full variable domain: DVKVTQSSRYLVKRTGEKVFLECVQDMDHENMFWYRQDPGLGLRLIYFSYDVKMKEKGDIPEGYSVSREKKERFSLILESASTNQTSMYLCASSLERTGGNEQYFGPGTRLTVT.

J is TRBJ2-7 and V is TRBV29-1; D uncertain. This CDR3 region has 11 residues. The germline CDR1 and CDR2 sequences are SQVTM and ANQGSEA. V gave up 4 bases and J gave up 2 bases, with 6 bases separating them. In DNA, the CDR3 is TGCAGCGTTGTACAGACCTACGAGCAGTACTTC. Amino acid sequence: CSVVQTYEQYF.

The V gene is TRBV6-5, the J gene TRBJ2-6; D is uncertain. The CDR3 sequence is 15 residues long. Germline V gene sequence: CDR1 MNHEY, CDR2 SVGAGI. Between the trimmed V and J ends, which lost 4 bases and 4 bases, there was a span of 11 bases. CDR3: CASSSWNSGANVLTF. As DNA, the CDR3 is TGTGCCAGCAGTTCCTGGAACTCCGGGGCCAACGTCCTGACTTTC.

This clone was counted between two and nine times. The chain uses TRBV30 and TRBJ2-6; 8 positions agree with TRBD1. CDR3 length equals 18 residues. Germline V gene data show CDR1 as GTSNPN and CDR2 as SVGIG (reference sequence). J was trimmed by 0 bases and V by 4 bases; bases with no gene match: 11. CDR3 in amino acids: CAWMRTGYLTSGANVLTF. CDR3 DNA: TGTGCCTGGATGAGGACAGGGTACCTAACCTCTGGGGCCAACGTCCTGACTTTC.

J is TRBJ2-1 and V is TRBV6-6; tentatively, D is TRBD1 (6 bases). V dropped 4 bases and J dropped 4 bases, with 14 bases sitting between them. CDR1 is MNHNY, CDR2 SVGAGI, per germline (reference sequence). The CDR3 runs 15 residues. The CDR3 is CASSFRGGQYNEQFF. The CDR3, as DNA: TGTGCCAGCAGTTTCAGAGGTGGACAGTACAATGAGCAGTTCTTC.

The chain is built from TRBV5-6 and TRBJ2-6; possibly TRBD1 for D (6 bases). The V gene's germline CDR1 is SGHDT and CDR2 YYEEEE. The CDR3 length is 15 residues. V shed 4 bases and J shed 4 bases, with 12 bases lying between them. The CDR3 region has the DNA TGTGCCAGCAGCCCGTCAGGGGCCGGGGCCAACGTCCTGACTTTC. This translates into CASSPSGAGANVLTF.

The chain recombines TRBV4-1 with TRBJ1-2; D possibly corresponds to TRBD1 (6 bases). Germline V gives CDR1 MGHRA, CDR2 YSYEKL. Trimming shortened V by 4 bases and J by 5 bases, and 20 bases separated the two germline ends. This CDR3 has 16 residues. CDR3 amino acids: CASSPGSGAGAYGYTF. The CDR3, as DNA: TGCGCCAGCAGCCCTGGTTCGGGGGCCGGGGCTTATGGCTACACCTTC.

The V and J genes are TRBV6-5 and TRBJ2-7; D is unclear. CDR3 length equals 13 residues. V was clipped by 7 bases and J by 2 bases, with 12 bases between them. From germline, CDR1 is MNHEY and CDR2 SVGAGI. The CDR3 loop is CASIEAGPYEQYF. Written as DNA, the CDR3 is TGTGCCAGCATCGAAGCAGGTCCCTACGAGCAGTACTTC.

This clone turned up a few times. V gene TRBV29-1 combines with J gene TRBJ1-5, with D unresolved. The CDR3 runs to 13 residues. Germline V lookup: CDR1 SQVTM, CDR2 ANQGSEA. The V and J ends lost 8 bases and 3 bases respectively, with 14 bases between them. The CDR3: CSFSENTNQPQHF. The CDR3 nucleotides read TGCAGCTTTTCTGAGAACACCAATCAGCCCCAGCATTTT.

The J gene is TRBJ1-6, the V gene TRBV27; possible D gene TRBD1, 5 bases. CDR3 length equals 12 residues. Germline CDR1 reads MNHEY; CDR2 reads SMNVEV (reference sequence). The ends were cut back, 3 bases at V and 13 bases at J, with 10 bases in the middle. CDR3 sequence (DNA): TGTGCCAGCAGTTTGCCCGGGGCTCCCCTCCACTTT. Protein product: CASSLPGAPLHF.

The rearrangement uses TRBV7-9 and TRBJ1-1, with D perhaps TRBD1 (6 bases). CDR1 and CDR2 (germline): SEHNR, FQNEAQ (reference sequence). V was cut by 6 bases and J by 2 bases, with 16 bases left in between. The CDR3 loop spans 15 amino acids. This CDR3 is CASRPGVTVNTEAFF. DNA of the CDR3: TGTGCCAGCAGACCAGGGGTCACTGTCAACACTGAAGCTTTCTTT.

This clone has just a few counts. The CDR3 sequence is CSVEKVSRGGRPYEQYF. Written as DNA, the CDR3 is TGCAGCGTTGAAAAGGTTAGTAGAGGCGGACGGCCCTACGAGCAGTACTTC. V and J are TRBV29-1 and TRBJ2-7, with D unresolved. CDR3 length: 17 amino acids. Germline V gives CDR1 SQVTM, CDR2 ANQGSEA. V dropped 2 bases and J dropped 2 bases, with 22 bases sitting between them.

V and J are TRBV7-2 and TRBJ2-5; a weak D match, TRBD2 (6 bases). The CDR3 consists of 13 residues. Germline CDR1 and CDR2: SGHTA and FQGNSA. The germline V and J ends were trimmed by 5 bases and 6 bases, with 13 bases remaining between them. The CDR3 DNA follows: TGTGCCAGCAGCGACGCTAGCGCGCAGACCCAGTACTTC. Its protein is CASSDASAQTQYF.

The rearrangement uses TRBV29-1 and TRBJ1-3; D unresolved. Germline CDR1 SQVTM, CDR2 ANQGSEA. The CDR3 is made up of 13 amino acids. V lost 6 bases to trimming and J lost 0 bases, with 9 bases between them. The CDR3 DNA sequence: TGCAGCGTACTAGTGTCCTCTGGAAACACCATATATTTT. This sequence encodes CSVLVSSGNTIYF.

The rearrangement joins TRBV6-1 to TRBJ2-1; no clear D. Germline CDR1 MNHNS, CDR2 SASEGT. Trimming took off 7 bases at V and 8 bases at J, with 15 bases between the two ends. CDR3 length equals 13 residues. As DNA, the CDR3 is TGTGCCAGCACCGAGGACGGCGGCCATGAGCAGTTCTTC. The encoded protein is CASTEDGGHEQFF.

J is TRBJ2-5 and V is TRBV18; D unresolved. There are 14 residues in the CDR3. Trimming pared 2 bases from V and 2 bases from J, leaving 9 bases between. Germline CDR1 reads KGHSH; CDR2 reads LQKENI. The CDR3 loop is CASSPSIFQETQYF. CDR3 DNA: TGTGCCAGCTCACCAAGCATATTTCAAGAGACCCAGTACTTC.

The V call is TRBV7-9, the J call TRBJ2-6; D is unclear. Per the germline V gene, CDR1 is SEHNR and CDR2 is FQNEAQ (reference sequence). The CDR3 loop spans 13 amino acids. With 0 bases removed from V and 3 bases from J, the gap between germline ends came to 0 bases. CDR3 DNA sequence: TGTGCCAGCAGCTTAGCTGGGGCCAACGTCCTGACTTTC. The encoded protein is CASSLAGANVLTF.